This TCR beta chain was found in a study of CD8 T cells in Susac syndrome (dated by TCRdb to about 2019). Notes on the research overall: Whether CD8+ T cell activation and differentiation in Susac syndrome was antigen driven was tested using repertoire sequencing. Clonality of the CD8+ T cell repertoire was compared between over 10 healthy donors, roughly 14 Susac syndrome patients and some 15 multiple sclerosis patients.

RNA was extracted using the RNeasy kit, and about 0.45 to 1 ug of the RNA was reverse transcribed with random hexamers. TCR beta CDR3 regions were amplified with the immunoSEQ multiplex PCR assay covering 54 Vbeta and 13 Jbeta segments. To correct PCR amplification bias, a synthetic template baseline was used for both primer optimization and computational correction. The study's own analysis went as follows. Reads were annotated to V, D and J genes according to IMGT and were analyzed with immunoSEQ Analyzer, with only productive sequences retained. To calculate clonality, Shannon entropy was normalized by log2 of the number of productive unique sequences and then subtracted from one. For each patient and control, public and private clones were evaluated within the 100 most prevalent clones. Clones were defined as Susac-specific if absent from the healthy and MS cohorts, from roughly 1,100 published viral clones and from other ImmuneACCESS disease sequences. TCRdb reworked the public reads: Q25 trimming with fastp, MiXCR clone assembly, productive beta chains retained. Every entry covers one CDR3 protein and lists the most common genes and DNA from its rows. Here the V and J calls rest on TCRdb's processing, not on the authors' analysis. The sample table contains 250,000 to 300,000 distinct CDR3 sequences; only one count was recorded for roughly 81% of them. The ten largest account for about 0.11% of the sample.

As concerns this clonotype: The antigen it binds to is not known. The record has no base qualities; no much larger clone is one base away.

The CDR3 measures 14 amino acids from cysteine to phenylalanine. Only the CDR3 DNA stays, 42 bases, in frame from base 1. V gives up 4 bases and J gives up 2 bases, and the segment between their germline ends measures 11 bases. CDR1 and CDR2 were assigned from the germline V gene as SGHDN and FVKESK. What the work shows at the level of the full study, not this receptor alone: The TCR sequencing and HLA analysis was acknowledged to have included a relatively small number of individuals.

High-throughput TCR beta sequencing profiled peripheral blood CD8+ and CD4+ T cells from healthy donors, Susac syndrome patients and multiple sclerosis patients. Treatment-naive patients with stable or active relapsing-remitting disease fulfilling revised McDonald criteria were used as multiple sclerosis controls. Bulk CD8+ and CD4+ T cells were purified by magnetic negative isolation, while CD8+ TEMRA cells were enriched using FACS. Blood was drawn into EDTA tubes, processed within 24 hours, and PBMCs were isolated by density gradient centrifugation. PBMCs intended for TCR sequencing were frozen in liquid nitrogen and were later thawed in a 37 degrees C water bath. A purity of at least 90% was achieved for sorted or isolated CD4+, CD8+ and CD8+ TEMRA cells.

The sequence derives from a human donor with multiple sclerosis. This chain is built from TRBV14 and TRBJ2-5, with no reliable assignment of the D segment. The sample taken for sequencing was CD8+ T cells from PBMCs. The CDR3 loop reads CASSPSGLQETQYF. Read as DNA, the sequence is TGTGCCAGCAGCCCTTCCGGCCTTCAAGAGACCCAGTACTTC. Reference TRBV14 and TRBJ2-5 genes cover what lies past the CDR3, so the full variable domain is EAGVTQFPSHSVIEKGQTVTLRCDPISGHDNLYWYRRVMGKEIKFLLHFVKESKQDESGMPNNRFLAERTGGTYSTLKVQPAELEDSGVYFCASSPSGLQETQYFGPGTRLLVL.